A single sample is the source of the 15 T cell receptor beta chains below, sequenced in a study of tumor-infiltrating lymphocytes in primary liver carcinoma. With approximately 500 ng total RNA as template and a constant-region primer, TCR beta cDNA was made. Employing slightly modified ARM-PCR, three nested multiplex PCR rounds were run, and these gave rise to the TCR beta libraries. Two initial PCR rounds of roughly 10 cycles each paired TRBV1-TRBV30 forward primers with a C-beta reverse primer. TCRdb passed the multiplex PCR reads through MiXCR, listing each CDR3 protein once. The sample holds about 210,000 distinct CDR3 sequences, 65% seen once. Blood RNA was derived from unsorted whole blood, and germline DNA was extracted too. Sequencing input: peripheral blood. These receptors all stem from a woman between 55 and 75 years old with primary liver carcinoma and hepatitis B virus infection.

Of note for this clonotype: A much larger clonotype is one base distant, so this may be a read error. The chain employs TRBV5-6 and TRBJ2-5; the D gene is possibly TRBD1 (5 bases). Germline CDR1 is SGHDT and CDR2 is YYEEEE. The CDR3 sequence is 15 residues long. DNA for the CDR3: TGTGCCAGCAGCTTGGGGCAGGGCGCCCAAGAGGCCCAGTACTTC. Protein sequence: CASSLGQGAQEAQYF.

In its sample, this clonotype was seen a few times. Possible read error: a much larger clone is one base away. The genes are TRBV29-1 and TRBJ2-7; 7 nucleotides agree with TRBD2. The CDR3 spans 12 residues. Germline V CDR1 and CDR2: SQVTM, ANQGSEA. V was pared by 5 bases and J by 5 bases, with 6 bases of the junction left unmatched. The CDR3 here is CSVQRDDNEQYF. CDR3 coding DNA: TGCAGCGTTCAGCGGGATGACAACGAGCAGTACTTC.

Worth noting for this clonotype: The conserved phenylalanine or tryptophan normally closing the CDR3 is absent here, so this likely arose from a read error. CDR3 nucleotide sequence: TGTGTCAGCAGCCCGATAGGAATCGGGGAGCAGTTCATC. It specifies CVSSPIGIGEQFI. This chain joins TRBV11-2 and TRBJ2-1; D ambiguous. Germline V gene data show CDR1 as SGHAT and CDR2 as FQNNGV. This CDR3 comprises 13 residues.

This clonotype was picked up many times. CDR3 amino acids: CASSRSGYDEQFF. The CDR3 region has the DNA TGTGCCAGCAGCCGAAGCGGGTACGATGAGCAGTTCTTC. V is TRBV11-1 and J is TRBJ2-1; D might be TRBD2 (6 bases). V lost 5 bases and J 8 bases, leaving 13 bases between the germline ends. Germline loops: CDR1 SGHAT, CDR2 FQDESV (reference sequence). The CDR3 runs to 13 residues.

The V call is TRBV10-3, the J call TRBJ2-3; D gene uncertain. Trimming took 4 bases from V and 1 from J, leaving 9 bases between them. The CDR3 is 14 amino acids. The V gene's germline CDR1 is ENHRY and CDR2 SYGVKD. The CDR3 coding sequence is TGTGCCATCAGTGGCCAGGCTGGCACAGATACGCAGTATTTT. It is translated as CAISGQAGTDTQYF.

In its sample, this clonotype was seen a few times. The gene calls are TRBV5-1 and TRBJ1-1, with no clear D. The CDR3 spans 14 residues. Trimming stripped 5 bases from V and 0 bases from J, with 11 bases between. Germline CDR1 reads SGHRS; CDR2 reads YFSETQ. The CDR3 nucleotides read TGCGCCAGCAGGTTAAACTTTCTGAACACTGAAGCTTTCTTT. Translated, it gives CASRLNFLNTEAFF.

In this sample, this clonotype turned up once. Since no conserved phenylalanine or tryptophan closes the CDR3, a read error is the likely cause. The rearrangement links TRBV5-1 to TRBJ2-1; TRBD2 is a possible D gene (5 bases). From germline, CDR1 is SGHRS and CDR2 YFSETQ. The CDR3 contains 16 residues. CDR3 loop: CASSLVTGITYNEQFI. Written as DNA, the CDR3 is TGCGCCAGTAGCTTGGTCACCGGGATTACCTACAATGAGCAGTTCATC.

This clonotype showed up just once. A much larger clone sits a single nucleotide away, making a read error possible. J is TRBJ2-2 and V is TRBV6-5, with a possible D match to TRBD2 (5 bases). V gave up 5 bases and J gave up 0 bases, with 10 bases separating them. Germline V gene sequence: CDR1 MNHEY, CDR2 SVGAGI. This CDR3 has 15 residues. The CDR3 reads CASSREGTNTGELFF. CDR3 coding DNA: TGTGCCAGCAGTCGCGAGGGAACGAACACCGGGGAGCTGTTTTTT.

A word on this clonotype: One base away lies a much larger clone, so this may be a sequencing read error. V is TRBV6-1 and J is TRBJ1-1, with D tentatively TRBD1 (5 bases). From germline, CDR1 is MNHNS and CDR2 SASEGT. Trimming removed 3 bases from V and 1 base from J, with 15 bases in between. The CDR3 runs to 16 residues. The CDR3 is CASSDLSGTGNTEAFF. The CDR3 coding sequence is TGTGCCAGCAGTGACTTATCAGGGACCGGGAACACTGAAGCTTTCTTT.

For this clonotype: The junction does not match germline at one end; this may be a read error. The chain links TRBV5-5 to TRBJ1-2; a weak D match, TRBD1 (5 bases). CDR1 is SGHKS, CDR2 YYEKEE, per germline (reference sequence). CDR3 size: 14 residues. CDR3 DNA: TGTGCCAGCAGCTTGCAGGGCCCTAACTATGGCCACACCTTC. This codes for CASSLQGPNYGHTF. Based on the CDR3 plus reference TRBV5-5 and TRBJ1-2, the full variable domain is DAGVTQSPTHLIKTRGQQVTLRCSPISGHKSVSWYQQVLGQGPQFIFQYYEKEERGRGNFPDRFSARQFPNYSSELNVNALLLGDSALYLCASSLQGPNYGHTFGSGTRLTVV.

In this sample, this clonotype turned up many times. Here the CDR3 reads CSVEDRGREQYF. CDR3 DNA: TGCAGCGTTGAAGACAGGGGGCGCGAGCAGTACTTC. The V gene is TRBV29-1, the J gene TRBJ2-7, with 8 bases aligning to TRBD1. Germline V CDR1 and CDR2: SQVTM, ANQGSEA. This CDR3 spans 12 amino acids. Germline trimming cut 0 bases from V and 6 bases from J; bases unmatched to any gene: 1.

A note on this clonotype: Given a much more abundant clone one base away, this may be a read error. This chain uses TRBV4-1 with TRBJ2-5; tentatively, D is TRBD2 (6 bases). Germline assignment: CDR1 MGHRA and CDR2 YSYEKL. CDR3 length: 14 residues. The CDR3 nucleotides read TGCGCCAGCAACCAAGGAGGGTTTGAAGAGACCCAGTACTTC. Amino acids: CASNQGGFEETQYF.

About this clonotype itself: Being one base from a much bigger clone, this may be a read error. This chain connects TRBV4-1 to TRBJ2-3; D perhaps matches TRBD2 (5 bases). CDR3 size: 18 residues. In germline, CDR1 is MGHRA, CDR2 YSYEKL. V lost 7 bases, J lost 6 bases, and 29 bases lay in between. CDR3: CASILAPSLRAGVDTQYF. CDR3 DNA sequence: TGCGCCAGCATCCTCGCCCCCAGCCTGCGGGCCGGTGTGGATACGCAGTATTTT.

This clonotype showed up just once. In this CDR3 the conserved last residue, phenylalanine or tryptophan, is missing, so a read error is likely. The CDR3, as DNA: TGTGCCAGCAGCTTAGGACTATCCGGGGAGCTGTTTTCT. It yields the protein CASSLGLSGELFS. The chain is built from TRBV11-1 and TRBJ2-2; D might be TRBD2 (5 bases). The CDR3 has 13 amino acids. Germline assignment: CDR1 SGHAT and CDR2 FQDESV (reference sequence). The V and J ends lost 1 base and 6 bases respectively, with 6 bases between them.

As for this clonotype: An end of the junction does not agree with germline; a read error may underlie this. J is TRBJ2-5 and V is TRBV5-1, with D perhaps matching TRBD1 (5 bases). The CDR3 spans 14 residues. The germline V gene encodes CDR1 SGHRS and CDR2 YFSETQ. This CDR3 is CANSLRDRKETQHF. The DNA of the CDR3 is TGCGCCAACAGCCTTCGAGACAGAAAAGAGACCCAGCACTTC.